These 15 T cell receptor beta chains originate from one sample sequenced in a study of cytomegalovirus exposure and HLA in healthy donors. With 60 Vbeta and 13 Jbeta primers, the PCR was carried out. Some clones are missing from TCRdb's copy, which holds only in-frame ones; the method was immunoSEQ multiplex PCR. The specimen's table records some 130,000 clones. What was sequenced was PBMCs. The receptors come from a woman in her 40s in good health and CMV-seropositive.

This sequence joins TRBV6-1 and TRBJ2-7; D perhaps matches TRBD2 (5 bases). Trimming took 2 bases from V and 3 from J, leaving 17 bases between them. The CDR3 runs to 16 residues. Germline V gives CDR1 MNHNS, CDR2 SASEGT. The CDR3 here is CASSEKFGLSGYEQYF. DNA for the CDR3: TGTGCCAGCAGTGAAAAATTTGGTCTAAGCGGCTACGAGCAGTACTTC.

The CDR3 protein is CAWSVREGLDEQFF. The CDR3 nucleotides read TGTGCCTGGAGTGTGAGGGAGGGCCTCGATGAGCAGTTCTTC. The rearrangement links TRBV30 to TRBJ2-1, with 7 bases that match TRBD2. The J segment lost 8 bases and the V segment lost 0 bases, leaving 7 bases of the junction unmatched. Germline V CDR1 and CDR2: GTSNPN, SVGIG (reference sequence). CDR3 length equals 14 residues. The entire variable domain, with the rest obtained from reference TRBV30 and TRBJ2-1, is as follows: SQTIHQWPATLVQPVGSPLSLECTVEGTSNPNLYWYRQAAGRGLQLLFYSVGIGQISSEVPQNLSASRPQDRQFILSSKKLLLSDSGFYLCAWSVREGLDEQFFGPGTRLTVL.

V is TRBV4-1 and J is TRBJ1-5; no firm D call. The CDR3 contains 17 residues. Trimming cost V 0 bases and J 2 bases, with 14 bases left between them. Germline assignment: CDR1 MGHRA and CDR2 YSYEKL. For the CDR3, the DNA is TGCGCCAGCAGCCAAGATACGGGTCCTTGGGGCAATCAGCCCCAGCATTTT. Its protein product is CASSQDTGPWGNQPQHF.

The rearrangement joins TRBV27 to TRBJ2-1, with 11 nucleotides matching TRBD2. This CDR3 has 14 amino acids. Germline CDR1 MNHEY, CDR2 SMNVEV (reference sequence). With 8 bases clipped from V and 10 bases from J, the junction kept 10 bases outside the gene matches. CDR3 sequence: CASGSGRASGEQFF. Written as DNA, the CDR3 is TGTGCCAGCGGTAGCGGGAGGGCCTCGGGGGAGCAGTTCTTC.

The chain is built from TRBV5-1 and TRBJ2-5; tentative D call: TRBD2 (5 bases). The germline CDR1 and CDR2 sequences are SGHRS and YFSETQ. V was pared by 0 bases and J by 5 bases, with 14 bases between. The CDR3 covers 15 residues. CDR3 region: CASSLGTGLTETQYF. The CDR3 DNA sequence: TGCGCCAGCAGCTTGGGCACGGGATTAACCGAGACCCAGTACTTC.

The chain couples TRBV19 to TRBJ2-5, with TRBD2 identical over 15 bases. V lost 5 bases, J lost 3 bases, and 1 base stayed unmatched. The CDR3 spans 15 residues. The germline V gene has CDR1 LNHDA and CDR2 SQIVND (reference sequence). This CDR3 reads CASSWTSGREETQYF. Here the CDR3 DNA reads TGTGCCAGTAGTTGGACTAGCGGGAGGGAAGAGACCCAGTACTTC.

The J gene is TRBJ1-4, the V gene TRBV19, with a possible D match to TRBD1 (5 bases). The germline V and J ends were trimmed by 4 bases and 3 bases, with 12 bases remaining between them. The CDR3 contains 15 residues. Germline V lookup: CDR1 LNHDA, CDR2 SQIVND (reference sequence). The CDR3 reads CASSTSGGPNEKLFF. Written as DNA, the CDR3 is TGTGCCAGTAGTACCTCGGGGGGACCTAATGAAAAACTGTTTTTT.

This sequence joins TRBV5-6 and TRBJ1-6; 7 bases line up with TRBD1. This CDR3 contains 14 residues. The germline V gene encodes CDR1 SGHDT and CDR2 YYEEEE. V shed 5 bases, J shed 5 bases, and the junction held 4 bases outside the gene matches. The CDR3 loop reads CASRGDSDNSPLHF. The CDR3 DNA reads TGTGCCAGCAGGGGGGACAGCGATAATTCACCCCTCCACTTT. Using reference TRBV5-6 and TRBJ1-6 for the parts outside the CDR3, the full variable domain is DAGVTQSPTHLIKTRGQQVTLRCSPKSGHDTVSWYQQALGQGPQFIFQYYEEEERQRGNFPDRFSGHQFPNYSSELNVNALLLGDSALYLCASRGDSDNSPLHFGNGTRLTVT.

As for this clone: Additional DNA sequences in this sample encode the identical CDR3. The chain employs TRBV11-2 and TRBJ2-5; 7 nucleotides match TRBD1. This CDR3 spans 13 amino acids. With 6 bases clipped from V and 2 bases from J, the junction kept 3 bases outside the gene matches. CDR1 is SGHAT and CDR2 is FQNNGV in the germline V gene. The CDR3 is CASSRDRQETQYF. The DNA of the CDR3 is TGTGCCAGCAGTCGGGACAGACAAGAGACCCAGTACTTC.

The genes are TRBV5-1 and TRBJ1-3; D unresolved. The V and J ends lost 1 base and 0 bases respectively, with 11 bases between them. Germline loops: CDR1 SGHRS, CDR2 YFSETQ. The CDR3 spans 16 residues. Here the CDR3 reads CASSLNTLSSGNTIYF. CDR3 DNA: TGCGCCAGCAGCTTGAACACCTTAAGCTCTGGAAACACCATATATTTT.

The rearrangement uses TRBV27 and TRBJ2-7; D unresolved. This CDR3 is built from 13 residues. The germline CDR1 and CDR2 sequences are MNHEY and SMNVEV (reference sequence). With 3 bases removed from V and 2 bases from J, the gap between germline ends came to 8 bases. Written as DNA, the CDR3 is TGTGCCAGCAGTTTCGGGTCCACCTACGAGCAGTACTTC. Protein product: CASSFGSTYEQYF.

The genes are TRBV7-8 and TRBJ2-7; TRBD2 aligns across 10 bases. The CDR3 is 15 amino acids. The J segment lost 2 bases and the V segment lost 5 bases, leaving 6 bases of the junction unmatched. Per the germline V gene, CDR1 is SGHVS and CDR2 is FQNEAQ. In DNA form, the CDR3 reads TGTGCCAGCAGCCCTAGCGGGAGTGGAACCTACGAGCAGTACTTC. It codes for CASSPSGSGTYEQYF.

For this clone: One junction end disagrees with the germline gene, perhaps due to a read error. The rearrangement links TRBV30 to TRBJ2-5; 7 nucleotides align to TRBD2. This CDR3 contains 13 residues. Germline assignment: CDR1 GTSNPN and CDR2 SVGIG (reference sequence). The CDR3 here is CAWSIRAREIQYF. The DNA for the CDR3 is TGTGCCTGGAGTATCCGGGCGCGGGAGATCCAGTACTTC. Full variable domain (rest looked up from reference TRBV30 and TRBJ2-5): SQTIHQWPATLVQPVGSPLSLECTVEGTSNPNLYWYRQAAGRGLQLLFYSVGIGQISSEVPQNLSASRPQDRQFILSSKKLLLSDSGFYLCAWSIRAREIQYFGPGTRLLVL.

The chain combines TRBV19 with TRBJ2-2; 14 nucleotides agree with TRBD2. Germline V CDR1 and CDR2: LNHDA, SQIVND (reference sequence). The CDR3 has 16 residues. Trimming took 3 bases from V and 7 from J; bases not matched to a gene: 4. This CDR3 is CASSIGLAGGFGELFF. The CDR3 DNA follows: TGTGCCAGTAGTATTGGACTAGCGGGAGGTTTCGGGGAGCTGTTTTTT.

This chain links TRBV27 with TRBJ2-5, with D possibly being TRBD1 (5 bases). Germline CDR1 MNHEY, CDR2 SMNVEV (reference sequence). This CDR3 contains 14 residues. With 2 bases removed from V and 2 bases from J, the gap between germline ends came to 9 bases. CDR3 protein: CASSLARQQETQYF. The CDR3 region has the DNA TGTGCCAGCAGTTTAGCCCGACAGCAAGAGACCCAGTACTTC.